This T cell receptor beta chain was sequenced during a study of T-cell memory formation after mild COVID-19. Germline CDR1 SGHRS, CDR2 YFSETQ. V dropped 5 bases and J dropped 0; count of bases not matched to a gene: 8. CDR3 length: 16 amino acids. Regarding the study as a whole: A subset of responding clones appeared in pre-infection memory, suggesting cross-reactive memory joined.

TCRdb reanalysed the 5' RACE reads using MiXCR and keeps one entry per CDR3 protein. The sample includes over 500,000 distinct CDR3 sequences, 15% to 20% of them seen just once. Note on this clonotype: Its antigen is as yet unknown.

The rearrangement joins TRBV5-1 to TRBJ2-1, with TRBD2 matching over 7 bases. This TCR derives from an adult woman who had mild COVID-19 (a few samples of this study predate the infection). Cell type and time point are not known. Sequencing was done on a sample of PBMCs or a T cell subset sorted from them (not recorded which). The CDR3 protein is CASSLSGVSSYNEQFF. CDR3 in DNA: TGCGCCAGCAGTTTAAGCGGGGTGAGCTCCTACAATGAGCAGTTCTTC.